Listed here are 18 T cell receptor beta chains from one sample, sequenced in a study of blood T cell repertoires in COVID-19. Assay: immunoSEQ multiplex PCR; the TCRdb copy retains only in-frame clones and omits some. This sample has about 9,000 clones; 80% to 90% occur once, and the top ten carry less than 9%. The sample taken for sequencing was peripheral blood. These receptors originate from a human donor in a cohort sampled during active COVID-19.

By share of the sample, this clone is medium-sized (0.01 to 0.1%). The chain joins TRBV6-2 or TRBV6-3 to TRBJ1-2; a weak D match, TRBD1 (5 bases). CDR1 MNHEY and CDR2 SVGEGT come from the germline V gene. V was clipped by 6 bases and J by 5 bases, with 19 bases between them. The CDR3 is 15 residues long. The CDR3 spells CASSSLWGPGYGYTF. CDR3 nucleotides: TGTGCCAGCAGCTCTTTGTGGGGCCCTGGATATGGCTACACCTTC.

The chain has TRBV5-1 and TRBJ2-1; 10 bases fit TRBD2. The CDR3 loop spans 15 amino acids. In germline, CDR1 is SGHRS, CDR2 YFSETQ. V shed 0 bases and J 3 bases; nucleotides not matched to a gene: 0. CDR3 sequence: CASSLASGGYNEQFF. The CDR3 DNA sequence: TGCGCCAGCAGCTTGGCTAGCGGGGGCTACAATGAGCAGTTCTTC.

This chain links TRBV14 with TRBJ1-1, with D maybe TRBD1 (5 bases). Trimming took 1 base from V and 2 from J, leaving 14 bases between them. Looked up from germline, CDR1 is SGHDN and CDR2 is FVKESK. This CDR3 spans 16 amino acids. CDR3 bases: TGTGCCAGCAGCCAAGGGAGGGGTACAGGAAACACTGAAGCTTTCTTT. Translating it yields CASSQGRGTGNTEAFF.

This rearrangement joins TRBV28 to TRBJ2-7, with 9 bases that match TRBD1. The germline V gene has CDR1 MDHEN and CDR2 SYDVKM. V trimming: 5 bases; J trimming: 7 bases; junction bases outside the gene matches: 12. The CDR3 sequence is 15 residues long. The CDR3 sequence: CASSEGTGPGTEQYF. CDR3 DNA sequence: TGTGCCAGCAGTGAGGGGACAGGGCCGGGTACTGAGCAGTACTTC.

This rearrangement joins TRBV6-6 to TRBJ1-4; the D gene is possibly TRBD1 (5 bases). The CDR3 runs to 15 residues. Germline V CDR1 and CDR2: MNHNY, SVGAGI (reference sequence). Trimming took 6 bases from V and 3 from J, leaving 14 bases between them. The CDR3 coding sequence is TGTGCCAGCAGAATGGACCCGGGGGCTAATGAAAAACTGTTTTTT. It translates to CASRMDPGANEKLFF.

The chain has TRBV11-2 and TRBJ2-1, with D possibly being TRBD2 (5 bases). CDR1 and CDR2 (germline): SGHAT, FQNNGV. V shed 2 bases and J shed 10 bases, with 9 bases lying between them. This CDR3 is 12 amino acids long. Here the CDR3 reads CASSLRPGEQFF. In DNA form, the CDR3 reads TGTGCCAGCAGCTTACGCCCGGGGGAGCAGTTCTTC.

The chain has TRBV4-1 and TRBJ2-1; 10 nucleotides align to TRBD2. Germline loops: CDR1 MGHRA, CDR2 YSYEKL. The CDR3 has 16 amino acids. The trim removed 0 bases at V and 6 bases at J, leaving 5 bases unmatched. CDR3 coding DNA: TGCGCCAGCAGCCAAGATTGGCTAGCGGGAGCCAATGAGCAGTTCTTC. This translates into CASSQDWLAGANEQFF.

The chain combines TRBV19 with TRBJ1-1, with 9 bases identical to TRBD1. This CDR3 comprises 15 residues. V dropped 6 bases and J dropped 5; count of bases not matched to a gene: 10. Germline V gene data show CDR1 as LNHDA and CDR2 as SQIVND (reference sequence). This CDR3 reads CASRPSGDRVTEAFF. Written as DNA, the CDR3 is TGTGCCAGTAGACCCTCAGGGGACAGGGTAACTGAAGCTTTCTTT.

The V call is TRBV11-2, the J call TRBJ2-1, with D maybe TRBD2 (5 bases). Germline loops: CDR1 SGHAT, CDR2 FQNNGV. The CDR3 is made up of 14 amino acids. V lost 2 bases, J lost 7 bases, and 12 bases lay in between. Here the CDR3 reads CASSLQRTPNEQFF. The DNA for the CDR3 is TGTGCCAGCAGCTTACAGCGGACTCCAAATGAGCAGTTCTTC.

The V and J genes are TRBV9 and TRBJ1-6, with 9 bases that match TRBD1. The J segment lost 3 bases and the V segment lost 4 bases, leaving 5 bases of the junction unmatched. Germline CDR1 and CDR2: SGDLS and YYNGEE. The CDR3 has 16 amino acids. The CDR3 bases are TGTGCCAGCAGCCCGAGGGACAGGGACTATAATTCACCCCTCCACTTT. It translates to CASSPRDRDYNSPLHF.

This sequence joins TRBV9 and TRBJ2-7; 7 bases are a match to TRBD1. Germline lookup yields CDR1 SGDLS and CDR2 YYNGEE. V gave up 3 bases and J gave up 5 bases; unmatched junction bases: 11. The CDR3 spans 15 residues. CDR3 DNA: TGTGCCAGCAGCGCCTGGACAGGACCCTTAGACGAGCAGTACTTC. It translates to CASSAWTGPLDEQYF.

The chain joins TRBV9 to TRBJ2-1, with TRBD2 identical over 11 bases. Germline V gene data show CDR1 as SGDLS and CDR2 as YYNGEE. With V trimmed by 0 bases and J by 7 bases, 9 bases remained unmatched. This CDR3 is 17 amino acids long. The CDR3 reads CASSVDGTSGLGNEQFF. CDR3 bases: TGTGCCAGCAGCGTAGATGGGACTAGCGGTCTGGGGAATGAGCAGTTCTTC. Combining the CDR3 with reference TRBV9 and TRBJ2-1 gives the whole variable domain DSGVTQTPKHLITATGQRVTLRCSPRSGDLSVYWYQQSLDQGLQFLIQYYNGEERAKGNILERFSAQQFPDLHSELNLSSLELGDSALYFCASSVDGTSGLGNEQFFGPGTRLTVL.

CDR3 DNA: TGCGCCAGCAGCCAGAAAAAATCCAGGGTAAGAGAAGCCTACGAGCAGTACTTC. Its protein is CASSQKKSRVREAYEQYF. The rearrangement joins TRBV4-3 to TRBJ2-7; maybe TRBD1 (5 bases). Trimming left V 3 bases short and J 2 bases short, with 23 bases between. Germline-derived CDR1 and CDR2 are LGHNA and YSLEER. This CDR3 is built from 18 residues.

The chain has TRBV9 and TRBJ1-4; 9 bases line up with TRBD1. The CDR3 spans 14 residues. CDR1 SGDLS and CDR2 YYNGEE come from the germline V gene. V shed 4 bases, J shed 12 bases, and the junction held 10 bases outside the gene matches. This chain's CDR3 is CASSSDRGGLELFF. The CDR3 region has the DNA TGTGCCAGCAGCTCGGACAGGGGTGGGTTGGAACTGTTTTTT.

The gene calls are TRBV6-2 or TRBV6-3 and TRBJ1-2, with D perhaps TRBD1 (5 bases). In germline, CDR1 is MNHEY, CDR2 SVGEGT. V dropped 0 bases and J dropped 4 bases, with 27 bases sitting between them. The CDR3 spans 20 residues. CDR3 residues: CASSYSVSGDSPARGYGYTF. The CDR3 coding sequence is TGTGCCAGCAGTTACTCCGTTAGTGGAGACAGCCCCGCTCGCGGCTATGGCTACACCTTC.

The chain combines TRBV13 with TRBJ2-7; TRBD2 agrees at 7 bases. Germline V gives CDR1 PRHDT, CDR2 FYEKMQ (reference sequence). V lost 1 base and J lost 0; bases outside the gene matches: 9. The CDR3 extends over 17 amino acids. Here the CDR3 reads CASSLAGLTKSSYEQYF. Written as DNA, the CDR3 is TGTGCCAGCAGCTTAGCGGGACTAACAAAAAGCTCCTACGAGCAGTACTTC. Together with reference TRBV13 and TRBJ2-7, the CDR3 gives the full variable domain: AAGVIQSPRHLIKEKRETATLKCYPIPRHDTVYWYQQGPGQDPQFLISFYEKMQSDKGSIPDRFSAQQFSDYHSELNMSSLELGDSALYFCASSLAGLTKSSYEQYFGPGTRLTVT.

This clone was observed a single time. The chain carries TRBV5-6 and TRBJ2-7; D might be TRBD2 (5 bases). V was cut by 3 bases and J by 3 bases, with 7 bases left in between. Germline V gene data show CDR1 as SGHDT and CDR2 as YYEEEE. There are 12 residues in the CDR3. In nucleotides, the CDR3 is TGTGCCAGCAGCTACGGGAACTACGAGCAGTACTTC. It specifies CASSYGNYEQYF. The full variable domain, in which reference TRBV5-6 and TRBJ2-7 provide the parts outside the CDR3, is DAGVTQSPTHLIKTRGQQVTLRCSPKSGHDTVSWYQQALGQGPQFIFQYYEEEERQRGNFPDRFSGHQFPNYSSELNVNALLLGDSALYLCASSYGNYEQYFGPGTRLTVT.

The chain uses TRBV28 and TRBJ2-7; 8 bases match TRBD1. V shed 3 bases, J shed 1 base, and the junction held 8 bases outside the gene matches. Germline CDR1 reads MDHEN; CDR2 reads SYDVKM. CDR3 length equals 16 residues. The CDR3: CASSFRTGIPSYEQYF. DNA of the CDR3: TGTGCCAGCAGTTTTCGGACAGGGATTCCGTCCTACGAGCAGTACTTC.